This is a list of T cell receptor beta chains from one sample in a study of blood T cell repertoires in COVID-19. Using immunoSEQ multiplex PCR, the repertoire was profiled, and TCRdb retains in-frame clones only, with some absent. The sample includes about 270,000 clones, roughly nine tenths of them seen just once. The material sequenced was peripheral blood. Every receptor here comes from a man aged 40-49 years with active or convalescent COVID-19. CDR3s include the opening cysteine and the closing phenylalanine or tryptophan. Fields, in order: clone size, D gene, V gene, J gene, CDR3 DNA, CDR3 protein. The D gene is left open where the match is weak. Where a row states a size, it is once, few, many or the class of an expanded clone; other rows omit it.

-	-	TRBV25-1	TRBJ1-1	TGTGCCAGCAGTGAATGGGGGGAGAGGGGTCGAGACACTGAAGCTTTCTTT	CASSEWGERGRDTEAFF
-	TRBD1	TRBV7-3	TRBJ2-3	TGTGCCAGCAGCTTGCGGGCAGGGGCAGGGGGAAACACAGATACGCAGTATTTT	CASSLRAGAGGNTDTQYF
-	-	TRBV29-1	TRBJ2-3	TGCAGCGTTGAATTCGGGAGCCGTACAGATACGCAGTATTTT	CSVEFGSRTDTQYF
-	TRBD2	TRBV5-4	TRBJ2-5	TGTGCTGGGAAAGCGGGAGAGGAGGAGACCCAGTACTTC	CAGKAGEEETQYF
once	-	TRBV6-6	TRBJ1-5	TGTGCCAGCAGTCTACAAGGGGAGGATCAGCCCCAGCATTTT	CASSLQGEDQPQHF
-	-	TRBV11-3	TRBJ2-2	TGTGCCAGCAGCGACGGTCCAGGGAACACCGGGGAGCTGTTTTTT	CASSDGPGNTGELFF
-	TRBD1	TRBV4-1	TRBJ2-1	TGCGCCAGCAGCCCGAAACAGGTGACAGGGAACAATGAGCAGTTCTTC	CASSPKQVTGNNEQFF
-	-	TRBV9	TRBJ2-5	TGTGCCAGCAGCGTAGGCCTGGCAGAGACCCAGTACTTC	CASSVGLAETQYF
-	-	TRBV5-1	TRBJ2-5	TGCGCCAGCAGCTTGGCAGGAAACCAAGAGACCCAGTACTTC	CASSLAGNQETQYF
few	-	TRBV12-3/TRBV12-4	TRBJ1-5	TGTGCCAGCAGTTACAGTAGCAATCAGCCCCAGCATTTT	CASSYSSNQPQHF
few	TRBD1	TRBV12-5	TRBJ1-2	TGTGCTAGTGGTTTGCGTTCGACAGGGACCGGGGGTGGCTACACCTTC	CASGLRSTGTGGGYTF
-	TRBD1	TRBV15	TRBJ2-2	TGTGCCACCACTACCGGGACAGGGGACACCGGGGAGCTGTTTTTT	CATTTGTGDTGELFF
-	TRBD2	TRBV4-2	TRBJ2-3	TGTGCCAGCAGCCAAGATAGGGAGCGGGGGTTCACAGATACGCAGTATTTT	CASSQDRERGFTDTQYF
-	TRBD2	TRBV4-2	TRBJ2-1	TGTGCCAGCAGCCTCCTGACTAGCGGGAGTAGGAATGAGCAGTTCTTC	CASSLLTSGSRNEQFF
-	TRBD1	TRBV30	TRBJ1-5	TGTGCCTGGGGGACAGCAGGCAATCAGCCCCAGCATTTT	CAWGTAGNQPQHF
-	-	TRBV28	TRBJ1-3	TGTGCCAGCAGGGACAGTTGGAACACCATATATTTT	CASRDSWNTIYF
-	TRBD1	TRBV5-5	TRBJ2-2	TGTGCCAGCAGCTTGGGTCTGCCGACAGGGATTAACGCCGGGGAGCTGTTTTTT	CASSLGLPTGINAGELFF
-	TRBD2	TRBV11-2	TRBJ2-7	TGTGCCAGCAGCTTAGGGCTAGCGGGAGAGCTACAGTACTTC	CASSLGLAGELQYF
-	-	TRBV6-5	TRBJ2-7	TGTGCCAGCAGTTACGCGGGCCCGGGCCCCTACGAGCAGTACTTC	CASSYAGPGPYEQYF
-	-	TRBV28	TRBJ1-2	TGTGCCAGCAGTTCGGGGGTTTTAGGCTACACCTTC	CASSSGVLGYTF
-	-	TRBV28	TRBJ1-6	TGTGCCAGCAGTTCCCTGGGACAACTCCACTTT	CASSSLGQLHF
-	-	TRBV5-5	TRBJ2-2	TGTGCCAGCAGCTCCGCGCGTCTTTCCGGGGAGCTGTTTTTT	CASSSARLSGELFF
-	-	TRBV30	TRBJ2-7	TGTGCCTGGAGTGTAAGGGCAGGGCACGAGCAGTACTTC	CAWSVRAGHEQYF
once	TRBD2	TRBV28	TRBJ2-1	TGTGCCGCCGGGGGGTCATCCTACAATGAGCAGTTCTTC	CAAGGSSYNEQFF
-	TRBD2	TRBV28	TRBJ2-1	TGTGCCAGCAGTTCTAGCGGGAGGTATTACAATGAGCAGTTCTTC	CASSSSGRYYNEQFF
-	-	TRBV11-3	TRBJ2-2	TGTGCCAGCAGCTTGGTTAGCAGCACCGGGGAGCTGTTTTTT	CASSLVSSTGELFF
-	-	TRBV6-6	TRBJ1-3	TGTGCCAGCAGTTACTCGAGTGGAAACACCATATATTTT	CASSYSSGNTIYF
-	-	TRBV11-2	TRBJ1-2	TGTGCCAGCAGCCGCGACAGGTTAGGCTACACCTTC	CASSRDRLGYTF
-	-	TRBV5-1	TRBJ1-5	TGCGCCAGCAGCACAGATACCAATCAGCCCCAGCATTTT	CASSTDTNQPQHF
-	TRBD1	TRBV27	TRBJ1-5	TGTGCCAGCAGTTCGACAGGGAGGCGCCAGCCCCAGCATTTT	CASSSTGRRQPQHF
once	-	TRBV2	TRBJ1-5	TGTGCCAGCAATGGACAAAATCAGCCCCAGCATTTT	CASNGQNQPQHF
few	-	TRBV5-5	TRBJ1-1	TGTGCCAGCAGCAACCGAACAGGGAACACTGAAGCTTTCTTT	CASSNRTGNTEAFF
-	-	TRBV3-1/TRBV3-2	TRBJ2-4	TGTGCCAGCAGCCAAGGGAGCAAAAACATTCAGTACTTC	CASSQGSKNIQYF
-	-	TRBV30	TRBJ2-2	TGTGCCTGGAGGGGGAGTAACACCGGGGAGCTGTTTTTT	CAWRGSNTGELFF